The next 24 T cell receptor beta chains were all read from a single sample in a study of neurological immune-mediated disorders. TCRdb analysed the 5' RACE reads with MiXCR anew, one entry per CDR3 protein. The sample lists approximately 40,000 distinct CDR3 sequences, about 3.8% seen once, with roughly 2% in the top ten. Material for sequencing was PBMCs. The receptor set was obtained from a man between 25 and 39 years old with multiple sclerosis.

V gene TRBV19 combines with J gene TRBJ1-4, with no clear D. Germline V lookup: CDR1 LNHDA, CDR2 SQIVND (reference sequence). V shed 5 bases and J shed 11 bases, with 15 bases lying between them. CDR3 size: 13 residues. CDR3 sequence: CASSFYGGDKLFF. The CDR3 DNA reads TGTGCCAGTAGTTTTTACGGCGGCGACAAACTGTTTTTT. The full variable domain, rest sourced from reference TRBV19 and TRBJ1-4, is DGGITQSPKYLFRKEGQNVTLSCEQNLNHDAMYWYRQDPGQGLRLIYYSQIVNDFQKGDIAEGYSVSREKKESFPLTVTSAQKNPTAFYLCASSFYGGDKLFFGSGTQLSVL.

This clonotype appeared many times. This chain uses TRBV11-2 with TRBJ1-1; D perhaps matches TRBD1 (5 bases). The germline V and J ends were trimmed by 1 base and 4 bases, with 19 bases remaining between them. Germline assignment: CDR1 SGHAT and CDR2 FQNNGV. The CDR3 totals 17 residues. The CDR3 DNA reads TGTGCCAGCAGCTTAGGGGTGGGCAGGGCGAGCGGCACTGAAGCTTTCTTT. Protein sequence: CASSLGVGRASGTEAFF.

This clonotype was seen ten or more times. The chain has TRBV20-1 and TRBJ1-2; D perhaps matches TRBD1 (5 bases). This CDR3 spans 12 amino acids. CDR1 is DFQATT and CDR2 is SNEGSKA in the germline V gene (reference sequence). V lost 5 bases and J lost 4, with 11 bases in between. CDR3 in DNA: TGCAGTGCTTCAGCCAGGGTCTATGGCTACACCTTC. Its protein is CSASARVYGYTF.

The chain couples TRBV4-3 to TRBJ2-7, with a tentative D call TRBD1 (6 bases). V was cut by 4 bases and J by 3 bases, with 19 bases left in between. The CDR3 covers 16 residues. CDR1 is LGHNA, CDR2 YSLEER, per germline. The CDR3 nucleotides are TGCGCCAGCAGCCGAAGACCCGGGACATCCTTCTACGAGCAGTACTTC. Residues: CASSRRPGTSFYEQYF.

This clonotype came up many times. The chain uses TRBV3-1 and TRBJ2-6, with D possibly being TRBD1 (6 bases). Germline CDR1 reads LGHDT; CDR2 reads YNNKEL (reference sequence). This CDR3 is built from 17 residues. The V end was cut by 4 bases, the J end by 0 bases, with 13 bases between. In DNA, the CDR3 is TGTGCCAGCAGCCCACAGGGAACGGGCTCTGGGGCCAACGTCCTGACTTTC. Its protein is CASSPQGTGSGANVLTF.

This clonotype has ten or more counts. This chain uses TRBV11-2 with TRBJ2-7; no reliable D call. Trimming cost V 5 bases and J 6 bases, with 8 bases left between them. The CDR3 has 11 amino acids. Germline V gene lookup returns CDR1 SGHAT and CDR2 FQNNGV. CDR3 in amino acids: CASSLRTEQYF. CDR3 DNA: TGTGCCAGCAGCCTCAGGACCGAGCAGTACTTC.

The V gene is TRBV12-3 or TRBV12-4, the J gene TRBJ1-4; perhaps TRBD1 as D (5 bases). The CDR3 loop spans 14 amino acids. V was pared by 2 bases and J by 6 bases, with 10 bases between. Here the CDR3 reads CASSLRAGHEKLFF. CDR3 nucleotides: TGTGCCAGCAGTTTAAGGGCGGGACATGAAAAACTGTTTTTT.

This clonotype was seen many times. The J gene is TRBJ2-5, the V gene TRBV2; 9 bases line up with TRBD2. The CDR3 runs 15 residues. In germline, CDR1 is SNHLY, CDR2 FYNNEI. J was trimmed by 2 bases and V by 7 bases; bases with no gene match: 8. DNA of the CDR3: TGTGCCAGCACCCCGCGGGGGGGCAATCAAGAGACCCAGTACTTC. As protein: CASTPRGGNQETQYF.

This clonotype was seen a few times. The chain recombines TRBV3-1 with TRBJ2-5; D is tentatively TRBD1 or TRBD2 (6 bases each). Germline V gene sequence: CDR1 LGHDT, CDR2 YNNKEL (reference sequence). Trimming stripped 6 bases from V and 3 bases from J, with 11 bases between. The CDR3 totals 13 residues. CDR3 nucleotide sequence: TGTGCCAGCAGGTGGAGGGGGGAAGAGACCCAGTACTTC. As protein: CASRWRGEETQYF.

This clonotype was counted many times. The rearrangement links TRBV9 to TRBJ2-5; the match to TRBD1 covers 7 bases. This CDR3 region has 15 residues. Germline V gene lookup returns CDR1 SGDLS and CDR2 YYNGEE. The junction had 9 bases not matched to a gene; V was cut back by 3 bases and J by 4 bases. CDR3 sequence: CASSGRTGPRETQYF. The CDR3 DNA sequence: TGTGCCAGCAGCGGCAGGACAGGACCACGAGAGACCCAGTACTTC.

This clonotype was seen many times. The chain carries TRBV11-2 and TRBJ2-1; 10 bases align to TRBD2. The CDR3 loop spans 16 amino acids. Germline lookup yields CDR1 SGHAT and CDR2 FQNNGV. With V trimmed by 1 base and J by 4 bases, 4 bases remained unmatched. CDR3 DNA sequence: TGTGCCAGCAGCTTAGCTGCTAGCGGGAGATACAATGAGCAGTTCTTC. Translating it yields CASSLAASGRYNEQFF.

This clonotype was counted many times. This CDR3 is CASLEAASSYNSPLHF. CDR3 nucleotide sequence: TGTGCCAGCTTAGAGGCCGCAAGCTCCTATAATTCACCCCTCCACTTT. The genes are TRBV7-2 and TRBJ1-6, with D unresolved. Trimming left V 8 bases short and J 0 bases short, with 14 bases between. The CDR3 totals 16 residues. Germline lookup yields CDR1 SGHTA and CDR2 FQGNSA.

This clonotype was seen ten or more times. The CDR3 here is CASSPPPGMGYGYTF. The DNA for the CDR3 is TGTGCCAGCAGCCCCCCGCCGGGAATGGGCTATGGCTACACCTTC. V and J are TRBV7-8 and TRBJ1-2; D not certain. CDR1 is SGHVS and CDR2 is FQNEAQ in the germline V gene. The CDR3 runs 15 residues. Trimming took off 5 bases at V and 4 bases at J, with 17 bases between the two ends.

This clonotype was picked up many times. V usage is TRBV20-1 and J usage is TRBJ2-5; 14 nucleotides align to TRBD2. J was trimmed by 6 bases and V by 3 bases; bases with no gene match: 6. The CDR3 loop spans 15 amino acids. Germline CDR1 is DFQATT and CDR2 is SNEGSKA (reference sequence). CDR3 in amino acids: CSARRGLAGVKTQYF. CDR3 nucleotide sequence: TGCAGTGCTAGGCGGGGACTAGCGGGGGTTAAGACCCAGTACTTC.

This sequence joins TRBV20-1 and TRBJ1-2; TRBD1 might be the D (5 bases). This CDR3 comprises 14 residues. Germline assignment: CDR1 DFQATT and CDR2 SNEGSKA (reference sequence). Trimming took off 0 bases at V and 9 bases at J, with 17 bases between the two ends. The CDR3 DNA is TGCAGTGCTAGAGATAAAGGGGTGGTTTATCGCTACACCTTC. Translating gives CSARDKGVVYRYTF.

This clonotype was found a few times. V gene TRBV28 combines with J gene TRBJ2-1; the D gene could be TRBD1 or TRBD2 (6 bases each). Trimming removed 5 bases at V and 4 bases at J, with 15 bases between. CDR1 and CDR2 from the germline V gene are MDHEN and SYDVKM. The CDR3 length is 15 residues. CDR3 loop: CASSMAGHPYNEQFF. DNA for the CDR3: TGTGCCAGCAGTATGGCGGGACACCCTTACAATGAGCAGTTCTTC. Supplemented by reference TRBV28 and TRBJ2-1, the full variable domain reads DVKVTQSSRYLVKRTGEKVFLECVQDMDHENMFWYRQDPGLGLRLIYFSYDVKMKEKGDIPEGYSVSREKKERFSLILESASTNQTSMYLCASSMAGHPYNEQFFGPGTRLTVL.

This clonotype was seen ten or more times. CDR3 sequence reads: CASTYTDTQYF. The CDR3 DNA is TGTGCCAGCACCTATACAGATACGCAGTATTTT. The V and J genes are TRBV12-3 or TRBV12-4 and TRBJ2-3; D ambiguous. Trimming cost V 7 bases and J 3 bases, with 5 bases left between them. The CDR3 totals 11 residues.

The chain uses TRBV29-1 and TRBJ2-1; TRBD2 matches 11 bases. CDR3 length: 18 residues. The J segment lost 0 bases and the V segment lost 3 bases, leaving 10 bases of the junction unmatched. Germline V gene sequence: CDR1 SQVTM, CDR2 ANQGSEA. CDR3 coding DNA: TGCAGCGTTGAGAGCCCCGGGACTAGCGGACACTCCTACAATGAGCAGTTCTTC. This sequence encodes CSVESPGTSGHSYNEQFF.

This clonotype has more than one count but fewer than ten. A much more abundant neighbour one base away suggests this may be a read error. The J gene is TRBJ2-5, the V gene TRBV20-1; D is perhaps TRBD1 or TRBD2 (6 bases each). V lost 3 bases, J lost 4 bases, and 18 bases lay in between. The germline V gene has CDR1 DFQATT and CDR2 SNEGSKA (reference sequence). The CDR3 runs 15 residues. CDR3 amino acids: CSAREGHTEGETQYF. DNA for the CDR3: TGCAGTGCTAGGGAGGGACACACGGAGGGAGAGACCCAGTACTTC.

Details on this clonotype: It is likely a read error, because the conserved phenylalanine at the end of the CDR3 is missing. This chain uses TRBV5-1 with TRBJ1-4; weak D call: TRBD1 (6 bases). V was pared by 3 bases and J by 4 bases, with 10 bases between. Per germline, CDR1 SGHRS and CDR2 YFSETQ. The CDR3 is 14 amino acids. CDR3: CASSSTGFNEKLFS. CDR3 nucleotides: TGCGCCAGCAGCTCGACAGGCTTTAATGAAAAACTGTTTTCT.

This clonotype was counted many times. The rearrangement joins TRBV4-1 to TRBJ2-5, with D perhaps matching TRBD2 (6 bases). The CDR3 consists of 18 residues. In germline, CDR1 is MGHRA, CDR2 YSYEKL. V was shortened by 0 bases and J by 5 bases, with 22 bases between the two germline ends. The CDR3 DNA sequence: TGCGCCAGCAGCCAAGATTTCGGCGGGGCCTATACTCAGGAGACCCAGTACTTC. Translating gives CASSQDFGGAYTQETQYF.

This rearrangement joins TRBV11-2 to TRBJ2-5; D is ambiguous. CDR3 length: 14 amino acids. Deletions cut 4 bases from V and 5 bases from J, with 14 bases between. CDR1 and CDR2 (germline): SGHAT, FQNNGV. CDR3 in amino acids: CASSSVLVTETQYF. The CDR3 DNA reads TGTGCCAGCAGCTCCGTACTGGTCACCGAGACCCAGTACTTC.

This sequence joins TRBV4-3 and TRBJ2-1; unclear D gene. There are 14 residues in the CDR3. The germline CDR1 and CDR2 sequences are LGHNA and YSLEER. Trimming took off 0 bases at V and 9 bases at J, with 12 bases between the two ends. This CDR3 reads CASSQDSRTGEQFF. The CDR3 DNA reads TGCGCCAGCAGCCAAGATAGCCGTACCGGTGAGCAGTTCTTC.

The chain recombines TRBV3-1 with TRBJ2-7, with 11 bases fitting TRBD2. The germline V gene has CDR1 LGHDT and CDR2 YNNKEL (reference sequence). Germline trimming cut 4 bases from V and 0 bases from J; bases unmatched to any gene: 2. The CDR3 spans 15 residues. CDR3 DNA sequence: TGTGCCAGCAGCCGGCTAGCGGGGGGCTCCTACGAGCAGTACTTC. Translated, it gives CASSRLAGGSYEQYF.